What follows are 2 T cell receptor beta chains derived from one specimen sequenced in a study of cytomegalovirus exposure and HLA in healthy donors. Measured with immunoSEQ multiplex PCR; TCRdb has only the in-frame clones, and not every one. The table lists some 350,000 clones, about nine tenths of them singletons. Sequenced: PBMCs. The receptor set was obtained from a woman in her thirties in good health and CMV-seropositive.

The CDR3 DNA reads as TGTGCCAGCAGTTTTGACAGGGGGCGCGAGCAGTACTTC. Amino acids: CASSFDRGREQYF. V and J are TRBV7-2 and TRBJ2-7; 10 bases align to TRBD1. The CDR3 has 13 amino acids. The germline gives CDR1 SGHTA, CDR2 FQGNSA. The ends lost 6 bases at V and 6 bases at J; junction bases unmatched: 5.

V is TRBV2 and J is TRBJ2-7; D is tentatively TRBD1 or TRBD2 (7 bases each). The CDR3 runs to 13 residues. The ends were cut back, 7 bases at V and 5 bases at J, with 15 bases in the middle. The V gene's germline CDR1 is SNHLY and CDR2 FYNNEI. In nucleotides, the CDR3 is TGTGCCAGCACAGGGTCAGGGGGGGACGAGCAGTACTTC. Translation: CASTGSGGDEQYF.